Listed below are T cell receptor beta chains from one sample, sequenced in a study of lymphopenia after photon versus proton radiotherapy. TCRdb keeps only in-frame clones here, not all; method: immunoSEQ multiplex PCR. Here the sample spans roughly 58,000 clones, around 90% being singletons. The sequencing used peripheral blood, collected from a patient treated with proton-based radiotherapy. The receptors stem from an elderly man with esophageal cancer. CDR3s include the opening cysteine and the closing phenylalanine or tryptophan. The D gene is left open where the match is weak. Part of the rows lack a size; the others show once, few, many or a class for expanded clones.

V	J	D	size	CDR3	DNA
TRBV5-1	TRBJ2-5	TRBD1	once	CASSLKQGGTATQYF	TGCGCCAGCAGCCTCAAACAGGGGGGAACCGCGACCCAGTACTTC
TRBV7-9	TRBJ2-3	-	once	CASSFQYSGTDTQYF	TGTGCCAGCAGCTTTCAGTACTCGGGAACAGATACGCAGTATTTT
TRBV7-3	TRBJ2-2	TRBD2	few	CASSPGTSGTGELFF	TGTGCCAGCAGCCCGGGGACTAGCGGTACCGGGGAGTTGTTTTTT
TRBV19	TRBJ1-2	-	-	CASSWDTDFYGYTF	TGTGCCAGTTCCTGGGACACGGATTTCTATGGCTACACCTTC
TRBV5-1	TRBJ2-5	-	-	CASMRAGQKETQYF	TGCGCCAGCATGAGGGCAGGACAAAAAGAGACCCAGTACTTC
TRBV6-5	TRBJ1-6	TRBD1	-	CASSETGGDSPLHF	TGTGCCAGCAGCGAAACAGGGGGGGATTCACCCCTCCACTTT
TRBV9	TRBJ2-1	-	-	CASSIGGGTFNEQFF	TGTGCCAGCAGCATCGGGGGAGGGACATTCAATGAGCAGTTCTTC
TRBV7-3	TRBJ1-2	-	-	CASSFNQGSGGYTF	TGTGCCAGCAGCTTCAACCAGGGATCTGGTGGCTACACCTTC
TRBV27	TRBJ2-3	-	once	CASSFQGSTDTQYF	TGTGCCAGCAGTTTCCAGGGTAGCACAGATACGCAGTATTTT
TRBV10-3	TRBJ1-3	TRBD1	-	CAIGYRGDGNTIYF	TGTGCCATCGGATACAGGGGGGACGGAAACACCATATATTTT
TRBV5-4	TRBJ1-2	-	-	CASSYNSGSYGYTF	TGTGCCAGCAGCTATAACTCAGGGAGCTATGGCTACACCTTC
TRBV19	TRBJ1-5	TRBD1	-	CASSSTGSWGQPQHF	TGTGCCAGTAGCTCGACAGGGAGTTGGGGTCAGCCCCAGCATTTT
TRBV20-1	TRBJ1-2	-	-	CSGGILSGYTF	TGCAGTGGTGGGATCCTTAGTGGCTACACCTTC
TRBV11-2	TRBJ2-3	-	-	CASSQGVSTDTQYF	TGTGCCAGCAGCCAAGGGGTGAGCACAGATACGCAGTATTTT
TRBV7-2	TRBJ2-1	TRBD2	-	CASSLISGRVNEQFF	TGTGCCAGCAGCCTGATTAGCGGGAGGGTGAATGAGCAGTTCTTC
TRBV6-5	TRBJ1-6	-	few	CASSRLTGSPLHF	TGTGCCAGCAGTCGCCTGACAGGCTCACCCCTCCACTTT
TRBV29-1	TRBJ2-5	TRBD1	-	CSVGAGNRGETQYF	TGCAGCGTTGGAGCCGGGAACAGGGGAGAGACCCAGTACTTC
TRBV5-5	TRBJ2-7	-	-	CASSSRRGLGDEQYF	TGTGCCAGCAGCTCGCGACGAGGCCTGGGGGACGAGCAGTACTTC
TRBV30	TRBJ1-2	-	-	CAWSYPGPYGYTF	TGTGCCTGGAGTTATCCGGGACCCTATGGCTACACCTTC
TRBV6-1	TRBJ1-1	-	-	CASSPRENTEAFF	TGTGCCAGCAGTCCGCGGGAGAACACTGAAGCTTTCTTT
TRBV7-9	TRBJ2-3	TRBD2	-	CASSEPSGRAIDTQYF	TGTGCCAGCAGCGAACCTAGCGGGAGGGCGATAGATACGCAGTATTTT
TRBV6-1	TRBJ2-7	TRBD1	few	CASSGGTGGIYEQYF	TGTGCCAGCAGTGGGGGGACAGGGGGCATCTACGAGCAGTACTTC
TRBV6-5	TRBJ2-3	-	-	CATPRADTQYF	TGTGCCACCCCCCGGGCAGATACGCAGTATTTT
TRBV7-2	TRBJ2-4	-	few	CASSSKGAAGPINIQYF	TGTGCCAGCAGTTCAAAAGGGGCAGCCGGGCCCATAAACATTCAGTACTTC
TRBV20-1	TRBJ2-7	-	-	CSAHRTLEQYF	TGCAGTGCCCACAGGACCTTAGAGCAGTACTTC
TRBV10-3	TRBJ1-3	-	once	CAISESRDGVSGNTIYF	TGTGCCATCAGTGAGTCCCGAGACGGAGTCTCTGGAAACACCATATATTTT
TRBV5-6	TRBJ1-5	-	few	CASSLGRDQPQHF	TGTGCCAGCAGCTTGGGGCGCGACCAGCCCCAGCATTTT
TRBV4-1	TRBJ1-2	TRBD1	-	CASSQERDRGRQF	TGCGCCAGCAGCCAAGAACGGGACAGGGGCAGGCAGTTC
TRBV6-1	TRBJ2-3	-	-	CASNTDGLATDTQYF	TGTGCCAGCAACACAGACGGGTTAGCCACAGATACGCAGTATTTT
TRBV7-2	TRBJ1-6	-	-	CASSLEVTPSSYNSPLHF	TGTGCCAGCAGCTTAGAGGTGACACCTAGCTCCTATAATTCACCCCTCCACTTT
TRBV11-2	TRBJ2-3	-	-	CASSLVVPPDTQYF	TGTGCCAGCAGCTTAGTCGTCCCCCCAGATACGCAGTATTTT
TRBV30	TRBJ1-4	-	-	CAWSPRGEKLFF	TGTGCCTGGAGTCCCCGGGGGGAAAAACTGTTTTTT
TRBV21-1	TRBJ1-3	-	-	CASSIPGYTIYF	TGTGCCAGCAGCATTCCCGGATACACCATATATTTT
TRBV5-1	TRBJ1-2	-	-	CASSPYRGSEALLNGYTF	TGCGCCAGCAGCCCCTACCGGGGGTCAGAGGCCCTACTTAATGGCTACACCTTC
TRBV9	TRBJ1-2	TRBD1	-	CASSPSDRAYGYTF	TGTGCCAGCAGCCCCTCGGACAGGGCCTATGGCTACACCTTC
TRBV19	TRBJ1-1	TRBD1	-	CASSIGQGNTEAFF	TGTGCCAGTAGTATAGGACAGGGAAATACTGAAGCTTTCTTT
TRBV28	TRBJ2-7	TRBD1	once	CASSLMGTGGVGQYF	TGTGCCAGCAGTTTAATGGGGACAGGGGGCGTTGGGCAGTACTTC
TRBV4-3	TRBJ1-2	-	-	CASSQITRTVGGYTF	TGCGCCAGCAGCCAGATTACAAGGACGGTGGGAGGCTACACCTTC
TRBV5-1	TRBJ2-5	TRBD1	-	CASSPGTGVETQYF	TGCGCCAGCAGCCCAGGGACAGGGGTGGAGACCCAGTACTTC
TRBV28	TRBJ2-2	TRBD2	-	CASTQGAGGHQVSGELFF	TGTGCCAGCACTCAAGGGGCGGGAGGACACCAAGTAAGCGGGGAGCTGTTTTTT
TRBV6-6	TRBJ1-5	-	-	CASSQGFQPQHF	TGTGCCAGCAGTCAGGGTTTTCAGCCCCAGCATTTT
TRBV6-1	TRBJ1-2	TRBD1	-	CASIFRTGVNYGYTF	TGTGCCAGCATTTTTCGGACAGGGGTTAACTATGGCTACACCTTC
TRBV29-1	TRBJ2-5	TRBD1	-	CSVEGTDRGPEETQYF	TGCAGCGTTGAAGGGACGGACAGGGGGCCCGAGGAGACCCAGTACTTC
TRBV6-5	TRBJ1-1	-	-	CASSYSRAPTEAFF	TGTGCCAGCAGTTACTCGAGGGCGCCGACTGAAGCTTTCTTT
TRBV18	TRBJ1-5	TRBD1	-	CASSLGTGQQPQHF	TGTGCCAGCTCCCTCGGGACAGGGCAACAGCCCCAGCATTTT
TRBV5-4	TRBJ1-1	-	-	CASSLAIGGVETEAFF	TGTGCCAGCAGCTTGGCTATCGGGGGGGTGGAGACTGAAGCTTTCTTT
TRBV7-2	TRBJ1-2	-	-	CASSLRTASYTF	TGTGCCAGCAGCCTCAGGACCGCCTCTTACACCTTC
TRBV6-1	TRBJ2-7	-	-	CASSEAGRPYEQYF	TGTGCCAGCAGTGAGGCGGGCAGGCCCTACGAGCAGTACTTC
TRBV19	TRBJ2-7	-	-	CASSIQGPPQSYEQYF	TGTGCCAGTAGTATTCAGGGGCCCCCCCAATCCTACGAGCAGTACTTC
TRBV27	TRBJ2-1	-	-	CASRPIRGPGFF	TGTGCCAGCAGACCGATCAGGGGTCCTGGGTTCTTC
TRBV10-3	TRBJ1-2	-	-	CAIRESNYGYTF	TGTGCCATCAGGGAAAGCAACTATGGCTACACCTTC